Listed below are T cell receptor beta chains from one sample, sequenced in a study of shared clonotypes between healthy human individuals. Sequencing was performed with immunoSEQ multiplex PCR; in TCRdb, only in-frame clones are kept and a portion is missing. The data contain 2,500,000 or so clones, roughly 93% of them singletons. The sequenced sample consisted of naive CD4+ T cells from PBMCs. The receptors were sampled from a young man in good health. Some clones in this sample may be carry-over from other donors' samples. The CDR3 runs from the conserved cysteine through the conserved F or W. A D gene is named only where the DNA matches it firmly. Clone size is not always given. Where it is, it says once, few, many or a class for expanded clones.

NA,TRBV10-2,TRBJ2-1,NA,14,CASSEWGLGNEQFF,TGCGCCAGCAGTGAATGGGGTTTAGGGAATGAGCAGTTCTTC
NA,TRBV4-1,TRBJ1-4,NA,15,CASSDTGPTNEKLFF,TGCGCCAGCAGCGATACAGGTCCAACTAATGAAAAACTGTTTTTT
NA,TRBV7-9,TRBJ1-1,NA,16,CASSFYSPRGGTEAFF,TGTGCCAGCAGCTTTTATTCTCCGCGCGGGGGCACTGAAGCTTTCTTT
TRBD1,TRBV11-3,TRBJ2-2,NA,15,CASSSGQANTGELFF,TGTGCCAGCAGCTCGGGACAGGCAAACACCGGGGAGCTGTTTTTT
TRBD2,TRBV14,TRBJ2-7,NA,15,CASSRSGGGSYEQYF,TGTGCCAGCAGCCGGAGTGGGGGGGGTTCATACGAGCAGTACTTC
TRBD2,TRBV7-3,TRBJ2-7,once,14,CASSLGTSGHEQYF,TGTGCCAGCAGCCTAGGGACTAGCGGGCACGAGCAGTACTTC
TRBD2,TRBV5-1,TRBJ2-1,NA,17,CASSLAGGTILYNEQFF,TGCGCCAGCAGCTTGGCCGGGGGGACTATCCTCTACAATGAGCAGTTCTTC
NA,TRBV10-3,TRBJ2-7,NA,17,CAISEFSVGSRFYEQYF,TGTGCCATCAGTGAGTTCTCCGTAGGGTCTCGTTTCTACGAGCAGTACTTC
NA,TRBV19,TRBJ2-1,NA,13,CASSIGPYNEQFF,TGTGCCAGTAGTATAGGTCCGTACAATGAGCAGTTCTTC
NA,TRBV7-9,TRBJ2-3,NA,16,CASSSELTGTTDTQYF,TGTGCCAGCAGCTCAGAATTGACAGGTACCACAGATACGCAGTATTTT
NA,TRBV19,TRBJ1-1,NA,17,CASSPRTRGALRTEAFF,TGTGCCAGTAGTCCTCGGACTCGGGGGGCGCTCAGAACTGAAGCTTTCTTT
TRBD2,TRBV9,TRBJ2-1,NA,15,CASSATTSGSREQFF,TGTGCCAGCAGCGCAACTACTAGCGGGAGCCGTGAGCAGTTCTTC
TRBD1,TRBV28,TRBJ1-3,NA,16,CASRSTGGGSGNTIYF,TGTGCCAGCAGAAGTACAGGGGGGGGCTCTGGAAACACCATATATTTT
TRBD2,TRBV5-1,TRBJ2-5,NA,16,CASSLLGAGGEETQYF,TGCGCCAGCAGCCTATTAGGGGCGGGAGGGGAAGAGACCCAGTACTTC
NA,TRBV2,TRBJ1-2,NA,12,CASSVLGSGYTF,TGTGCCAGCAGTGTTTTAGGGAGTGGCTACACCTTC
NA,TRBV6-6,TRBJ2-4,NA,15,CASSYSGWTKNIQYF,TGTGCCAGCAGTTACTCAGGGTGGACCAAAAACATTCAGTACTTC
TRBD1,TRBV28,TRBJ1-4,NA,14,CASRGDRENEKLFF,TGTGCCAGCAGAGGGGACAGGGAAAATGAAAAACTGTTTTTT